A selection of T cell receptor beta chains follows, all from one sample in a study of T cells in Graves' hyperthyroidism and ophthalmopathy. TCRdb itself ran the multiplex PCR reads through MiXCR, one entry per CDR3 protein. The sample has a few hundred thousand distinct CDR3 sequences; approximately 16% are singletons. The sequenced material came from blood. The receptors were gathered from a woman in her thirties or forties with Graves' ophthalmopathy. The CDR3 runs from the conserved cysteine through the conserved F or W. Fields, in order: D gene, clone size, J gene, V gene, CDR3 DNA, CDR3 protein. A D gene is named only where the DNA matches it firmly. Clone size appears in some rows only: once, few, many, or a class for an expanded clone.

TRBD2,.,TRBJ2-5,TRBV7-6,TGTGCCAGCAGCACTGGACTAGCGGGGGGTCAAGAGACCCAGTACTTC,CASSTGLAGGQETQYF
TRBD1,many,TRBJ2-4,TRBV11-2,TGTGCCAGCAGCTTAGGGACAGGGGACAAAAACATTCAGTACTTC,CASSLGTGDKNIQYF
.,few,TRBJ2-7,TRBV4-1,TGCGCCAGCAGCCAAGGGGCTCAAACTCCCTACGAGCAGTACTTC,CASSQGAQTPYEQYF
TRBD2,once,TRBJ2-7,TRBV13,TGTGCCAGCAGCCTTGGACTAGCGGCCTACGAGCAGTACTTC,CASSLGLAAYEQYF
TRBD1,.,TRBJ1-2,TRBV6-1,TGTGCCAGCAGTGAAAATTGGGACAGGTCATATGGCTACACCTTC,CASSENWDRSYGYTF
.,many,TRBJ2-3,TRBV27,TGTGCCAGCAGTTTATTTCCATTTATCACAGATACGCAGTATTTT,CASSLFPFITDTQYF
TRBD2,many,TRBJ2-1,TRBV3-1,TGTGCCAGCAGCCATTTCGGGACTAGCGACTACAATGAGCAGTTCTTC,CASSHFGTSDYNEQFF
TRBD1,many,TRBJ1-4,TRBV2,TGTGCCAGCAGTCGCCGGGACAGGGTAACTGAAAAACTGTTTTTT,CASSRRDRVTEKLFF
TRBD1,many,TRBJ1-2,TRBV12-3/TRBV12-4,TGTGCCAGCAGTTTTATCTCGGACAGGGCCGACTATGGCTACACCTTC,CASSFISDRADYGYTF
.,.,TRBJ1-2,TRBV20-1,TGCAGTGCTAGAGTCACAGGCCGGGCTGGTAGCTATGGCTACACCTTC,CSARVTGRAGSYGYTF
.,.,TRBJ2-3,TRBV7-9,TGTGCCAGCAGCTTAGCGGTTCCAGGGTATACAGATACGCAGTATTTT,CASSLAVPGYTDTQYF
.,many,TRBJ1-1,TRBV11-2,TGTGCCAGCAGCTTACCCCCCACTGAAGCTTTCTTT,CASSLPPTEAFF
TRBD2,many,TRBJ2-7,TRBV7-8,TGTGCCAGCAGCATCCCCGGGACTAGGTTCCACGAGCAGTACTTC,CASSIPGTRFHEQYF
TRBD2,few,TRBJ2-1,TRBV19,TGTGCCAGTAGTAACCCGGGACTAGAAGGAGCTGAGCAGTTCTTC,CASSNPGLEGAEQFF
.,many,TRBJ2-1,TRBV12-3/TRBV12-4,TGTGCCAGCAGCCCTGACTACAATGAGCAGTTCTTC,CASSPDYNEQFF